These T cell receptor beta chains were read from a single sample in a study of OX40 agonist ivuxolimab in advanced cancers. The repertoire was sequenced with immunoSEQ multiplex PCR; TCRdb's copy has only in-frame clones and lacks some. The table shows around 100,000 clones, with over 75% occurring only once. This specimen consisted of CD4+ or CD8+ T cells sorted from blood, obtained in a trial of the OX40 agonist ivuxolimab. The receptors shown here come from an adult with an advanced solid tumor such as melanoma, head and neck, liver or kidney cancer. The CDR3 runs from the conserved cysteine through the conserved F or W. The D gene is left open where the match is weak. A clone size is listed for some rows: how often the clone was seen (once, few, many), or a class if it is expanded.

j_call | clone_size | d_call | v_call | cdr3_nt | cdr3_aa
TRBJ2-3 | NA | NA | TRBV5-1 | TGCGCCAGCAGCTCCTCCGGTCCACGCACAGATACGCAGTATTTT | CASSSSGPRTDTQYF
TRBJ2-2 | NA | NA | TRBV6-1 | TGTGCCAGCATGCGAGGGGACCAGAGAACCGGGGAGCTGTTTTTT | CASMRGDQRTGELFF
TRBJ2-4 | NA | TRBD1 | TRBV11-1 | TGTGCCAGCAGCTTATTTGGACAGGGGCAAAACATTCAGTACTTC | CASSLFGQGQNIQYF
TRBJ2-3 | NA | NA | TRBV10-3 | TGTGCCAGCCTTCCGGGGTTTGGCGGAGCCACTAGCACAGATACGCAGTATTTT | CASLPGFGGATSTDTQYF
TRBJ2-7 | NA | TRBD1 | TRBV4-1 | TGCGCCAGCAGCCTCTCTCCCGGGACAGGGACCCTGGAGCAGTACTTC | CASSLSPGTGTLEQYF
TRBJ2-5 | NA | NA | TRBV7-9 | TGTGCCAGCAGCACAGTCCCGGAGACCCAGTACTTC | CASSTVPETQYF
TRBJ2-3 | few | NA | TRBV7-2 | TGTGCCAGCAGTTGGGACAAAACTAGCACAGATACGCAGTATTTT | CASSWDKTSTDTQYF
TRBJ2-7 | NA | TRBD2 | TRBV7-3 | TGTGCCAGCAGCCTCGCTAGCGGCCCCTACGAGCAGTACTTC | CASSLASGPYEQYF
TRBJ1-1 | NA | NA | TRBV19 | TGTGCCAGTAGCCTACCAGGGCTCCCCACTGAAGCTTTCTTT | CASSLPGLPTEAFF
TRBJ1-5 | NA | NA | TRBV4-1 | TGCGCCAGCAGCCTCCAAGTAGGGAATCAGCCCCAGCATTTT | CASSLQVGNQPQHF
TRBJ1-1 | NA | NA | TRBV18 | TGTGCCAGCTCACTCCAGGACAAGAACACTGAAGCTTTCTTT | CASSLQDKNTEAFF
TRBJ1-5 | NA | NA | TRBV30 | TGTGCCTGGAGGGGTAAAGGGGGGAATCAGCCCCAGCATTTT | CAWRGKGGNQPQHF
TRBJ2-3 | NA | TRBD2 | TRBV2 | TGTGCCAGCAGTTCTCTAGCGGGAGGGCCGACAGATACGCAGTATTTT | CASSSLAGGPTDTQYF
TRBJ2-5 | NA | NA | TRBV5-1 | TGCGCCAGCAGGGCGTCTTACACTCGAATTCAAGAGACCCAGTACTTC | CASRASYTRIQETQYF
TRBJ2-7 | NA | NA | TRBV15 | TGTGCCACCAGCAGAGATCCCGGGGAGAGGCAGTACTTC | CATSRDPGERQYF
TRBJ2-7 | NA | NA | TRBV7-6 | TGTGCCAGCAGCTTAGTGGGAAGCTCCTACGAGCAGTACTTC | CASSLVGSSYEQYF
TRBJ2-7 | once | TRBD2 | TRBV27 | TGTGCCAGCAGTCCGCGGGTAGGGACTATAGCGTCCCGATCCTACGAGCAGTACTTC | CASSPRVGTIASRSYEQYF
TRBJ2-1 | NA | TRBD1 | TRBV9 | TGTGCCAGCAGTGGACAGGGCCTTTACAATGAGCAGTTCTTC | CASSGQGLYNEQFF
TRBJ2-7 | once | TRBD2 | TRBV5-1 | TGCGCCAGCAGCTTGGTTAGCGGGAGTTACGAGCAGTACTTC | CASSLVSGSYEQYF
TRBJ1-1 | NA | TRBD1 | TRBV28 | TGTGCCAGCAGACCCGGGACAGGGATAGGCACTGAAGCTTTCTTT | CASRPGTGIGTEAFF
TRBJ2-7 | NA | TRBD1 | TRBV10-1 | TGCGCCAGCAGTCCCGGGACAGAATCCTACGAGCAGTACTTC | CASSPGTESYEQYF
TRBJ2-2 | few | NA | TRBV6-5 | TGTGCCAGCAGACCCGGGACGACGAACACCGGGGAGCTGTTTTTT | CASRPGTTNTGELFF
TRBJ1-1 | NA | TRBD1 | TRBV18 | TGTGCCAGCTCACAAACGTACAGGGGGGTCACTGAAGCTTTCTTT | CASSQTYRGVTEAFF
TRBJ1-1 | NA | TRBD1 | TRBV5-1 | TGCGCCAGCAGCGAGGGACAGTACACTGAAGCTTTCTTT | CASSEGQYTEAFF
TRBJ1-1 | NA | NA | TRBV7-9 | TGTGCCAGCAGCTTACAGGGGAGGAACACTGAAGCTTTCTTT | CASSLQGRNTEAFF
TRBJ2-5 | NA | NA | TRBV7-8 | TGTGCCAGCAGCAGAAATACAGGGAGTCCAGAGACCCAGTACTTC | CASSRNTGSPETQYF
TRBJ2-2 | NA | TRBD1 | TRBV6-1 | TGTGCCAGCAGAAGGGACAGGAACACCGGGGAGCTGTTTTTT | CASRRDRNTGELFF
TRBJ2-6 | NA | NA | TRBV9 | TGTGCCAGCAGCGCGCACACTGCTGGGGCCAACGTCCTGACTTTC | CASSAHTAGANVLTF
TRBJ2-7 | NA | TRBD1 | TRBV5-1 | TGCGCCAGCAGCTTGGGTGGACAGGGCTACGAGCAGTACTTC | CASSLGGQGYEQYF
TRBJ2-7 | NA | NA | TRBV6-5 | TGTGCCAGCAGTTACAGGAACACAGAGCAGTACTTC | CASSYRNTEQYF
TRBJ1-2 | once | TRBD1 | TRBV27 | TGTGCCAGCAGTCCCTACAGGGGAGACTATGGCTACACCTTC | CASSPYRGDYGYTF